This TCR beta chain was retrieved from a study of T cell responses to AZD1222 COVID-19 vaccine. Study outcomes and limitations: Repertoire collection took place solely once the T cell response had peaked.

Concerning this clone: The antigen remains undetermined.

Data came from immunoSEQ multiplex PCR; TCRdb stores just in-frame clones and leaves some out. In the table there are some 100,000 clones, approximately 87% of which are singletons. This CDR3 region has 14 residues. CDR1 is SEHNR and CDR2 is FQNEAQ in the germline V gene (reference sequence). Unmatched junction bases numbered 3, after V lost 5 bases and J lost 4 bases. The chain uses TRBV7-9 and TRBJ2-2; 8 bases fit TRBD1. The receptor was derived from an adult in good health. Sequencing used peripheral blood, obtained on day 0 of AZD1222 vaccination. The CDR3: CASSRTGSTGELFF. The CDR3 nucleotides read TGTGCCAGCAGCCGGACAGGGTCCACCGGGGAGCTGTTTTTT.